Listed below are T cell receptor beta chains from one sample, sequenced in a study of T-cell memory formation after mild COVID-19. TCRdb passed the 5' RACE reads through MiXCR, listing each CDR3 protein once. The profile shows 68,000 or so distinct CDR3 sequences, 15% to 20% of them singletons. Sequencing input: PBMCs or a T cell subset sorted from them (not recorded which). The receptor set was obtained from an adult woman who had mild COVID-19 (a few samples of this study predate the infection). Cell type and time point are not known. The conserved cysteine and the conserved F or W are not part of the CDR3 here. Clone size, where shown, is once, few, many, or a class for clones that have expanded.

CDR3 protein,clone size,CDR3 length,J gene,V gene
ASSLATGLAGVGEQF,.,15,TRBJ2-1,TRBV7-9
ASRRDRTGDNEQF,.,13,TRBJ2-1,TRBV25-1
ASSSRVHRGDTQY,.,13,TRBJ2-3,TRBV7-9
ASSSMGTEETQY,.,12,TRBJ2-5,TRBV7-6
ASSQVLPGLADYEQF,few,15,TRBJ2-1,TRBV4-2
ASSLSGPVPNEQF,.,13,TRBJ2-1,TRBV12-3/TRBV12-4
SVEGTGNINEQF,.,12,TRBJ2-1,TRBV29-1
ASSVMASGGGEQY,.,13,TRBJ2-7,TRBV25-1
ASSPFVGTGVKGEQF,few,15,TRBJ2-1,TRBV4-1
ASSLQGLYTEAF,many,12,TRBJ1-1,TRBV7-2
ASSQSSGANVLT,.,12,TRBJ2-6,TRBV9
ASSVVGAKNIQY,.,12,TRBJ2-4,TRBV9
ASSVGLLNQPQH,few,12,TRBJ1-5,TRBV9
SAEDYRGTDTQY,few,12,TRBJ2-3,TRBV20-1
ASSYLGGAPPYNEQF,few,15,TRBJ2-1,TRBV7-8
ASLGLAANTGELF,.,13,TRBJ2-2,TRBV11-2
ASSLAGPSVADTQY,.,14,TRBJ2-3,TRBV7-9
SASFFSGGSTDTQY,few,14,TRBJ2-3,TRBV20-1
ASSMFYEQY,.,9,TRBJ2-7,TRBV28
SGRAGEDEQY,few,10,TRBJ2-7,TRBV29-1
SAEGSSYEQY,.,10,TRBJ2-7,TRBV29-1
ASSPHDPRGTDTQY,.,14,TRBJ2-3,TRBV12-3/TRBV12-4
ASSSNRDTNTEAF,.,13,TRBJ1-1,TRBV7-9
ASSGTWDGPLNTEAF,few,15,TRBJ1-1,TRBV9
SVDLAGPNTGELF,.,13,TRBJ2-2,TRBV29-1
SVPSYNEQF,many,9,TRBJ2-1,TRBV29-1
ASSLPPTSGSSYNEQF,few,16,TRBJ2-1,TRBV4-3
ASRALGLAGSYNEQF,many,15,TRBJ2-1,TRBV6-2/TRBV6-3
AIEEPGIDTQY,few,11,TRBJ2-3,TRBV7-9
ASSIEDPGGTQY,few,12,TRBJ2-3,TRBV19
ASSQVAGEFGNEQF,.,14,TRBJ2-1,TRBV3-1
APGPALYNEQF,.,11,TRBJ2-1,TRBV27
ASSFSLRGNYGYT,.,13,TRBJ1-2,TRBV12-3/TRBV12-4
ASRAYSGGSTDTQY,few,14,TRBJ2-3,TRBV6-1
ASGGLYAYEQY,once,11,TRBJ2-7,TRBV9
ASSLDWVSWTYTGELF,few,16,TRBJ2-2,TRBV11-3
AISAKLAPYEQY,few,12,TRBJ2-7,TRBV10-3
ASSLSGGDNEQF,few,12,TRBJ2-1,TRBV5-1
SVASVGNEQF,.,10,TRBJ2-1,TRBV29-1
ASSQRTGGTGELF,once,13,TRBJ2-2,TRBV7-6
ASSQDTGFGEQY,.,12,TRBJ2-7,TRBV4-1
ASSAQFRGRLDTQY,.,14,TRBJ2-3,TRBV9
ASSLGDNSYEQY,few,12,TRBJ2-7,TRBV7-6
ASSEVDRILYNSPLH,.,15,TRBJ1-6,TRBV6-1
ASSLTRAEEDTQY,many,13,TRBJ2-3,TRBV7-9
ASSPRQGFDTEAF,few,13,TRBJ1-1,TRBV5-1
ASSSLQPRTSGGRLTTDTQY,.,20,TRBJ2-3,TRBV12-3/TRBV12-4
ASRAPSTGELF,few,11,TRBJ2-2,TRBV7-9
SVEGQGDEQF,few,10,TRBJ2-1,TRBV29-1
ASSYSTGREGYT,.,12,TRBJ1-2,TRBV6-5
AWSGTQVTYNEQF,few,13,TRBJ2-1,TRBV30
ASSVAGHLNTEAF,few,13,TRBJ1-1,TRBV9
ASSVSGGAQEQF,.,12,TRBJ2-1,TRBV7-9